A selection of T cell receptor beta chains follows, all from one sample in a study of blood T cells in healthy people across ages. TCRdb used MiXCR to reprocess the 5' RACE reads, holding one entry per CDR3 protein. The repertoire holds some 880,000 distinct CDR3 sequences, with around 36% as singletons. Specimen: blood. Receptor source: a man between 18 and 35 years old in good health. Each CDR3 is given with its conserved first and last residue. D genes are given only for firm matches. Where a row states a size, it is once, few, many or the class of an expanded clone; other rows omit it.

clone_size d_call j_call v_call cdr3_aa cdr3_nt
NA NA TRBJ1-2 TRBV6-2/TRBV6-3 CASSQQGSGYGYTF TGTGCCAGCAGCCAACAGGGATCTGGCTATGGCTACACCTTC
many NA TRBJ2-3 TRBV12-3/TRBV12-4 CASRYTTTPDTQYF TGTGCCAGCAGATATACCACCACCCCGGATACGCAGTATTTT
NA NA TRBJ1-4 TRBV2 CASSSREPSYEKLFF TGTGCCAGCAGTAGCAGGGAACCATCATACGAAAAACTGTTTTTT
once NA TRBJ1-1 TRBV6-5 CASRRSPNTEAFF TGTGCCAGCAGAAGGAGCCCAAACACTGAAGCTTTCTTT
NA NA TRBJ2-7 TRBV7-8 CASTRLGIRAYNEQYF TGTGCCAGCACCCGACTCGGAATCCGGGCCTACAATGAGCAGTACTTC
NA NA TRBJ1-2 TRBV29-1 CSYTGGVNYGYTF TGCAGCTACACCGGGGGGGTGAACTATGGCTACACCTTC
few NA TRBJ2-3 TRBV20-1 CSAPGGLITDTQYF TGCAGTGCCCCCGGGGGACTGATCACAGATACGCAGTATTTT
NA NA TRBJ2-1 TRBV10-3 CAIRGFFGRQGGYEQFF TGTGCCATCAGGGGTTTCTTCGGTCGGCAGGGTGGTTATGAGCAGTTCTTC
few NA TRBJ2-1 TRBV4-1 CASSQSPLPTNEQFF TGCGCCAGCAGCCAAAGTCCACTACCGACCAATGAGCAGTTCTTC
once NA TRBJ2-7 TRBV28 CASSLRSGVGDNEQYF TGTGCCAGCAGCCTCCGTTCGGGGGTTGGGGACAATGAGCAGTACTTC
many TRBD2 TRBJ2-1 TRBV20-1 CSARVGGLAEQFF TGCAGTGCTAGAGTGGGGGGACTAGCGGAGCAGTTCTTC
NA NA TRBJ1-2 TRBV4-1 CTSRHQLTQGKRYGYTF TGCACCAGCAGGCACCAACTAACCCAGGGGAAACGATATGGCTACACCTTC
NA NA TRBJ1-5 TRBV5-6 CASSLGGGRDQPQHF TGTGCCAGCAGCTTGGGAGGGGGTAGGGATCAGCCCCAGCATTTT
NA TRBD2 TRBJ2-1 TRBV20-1 CSARDSGLVAPERFF TGCAGTGCTAGAGATAGCGGACTAGTTGCCCCTGAGCGGTTCTTC
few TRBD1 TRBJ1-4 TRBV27 CASRRQGYTEKLFF TGTGCCAGCAGACGACAGGGGTATACTGAAAAACTGTTTTTT
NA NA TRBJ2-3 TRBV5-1 CASGPSPGSTDTQYF TGCGCCAGCGGGCCTTCGCCCGGGAGCACAGATACGCAGTATTTT
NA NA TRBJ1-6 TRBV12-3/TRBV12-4 CASRSAGVTALHF TGTGCCAGCCGTTCGGCAGGGGTAACGGCCCTCCACTTT
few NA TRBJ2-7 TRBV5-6 CASSAGTRNYEQYF TGTGCCAGCAGCGCCGGGACACGTAACTACGAGCAGTACTTC
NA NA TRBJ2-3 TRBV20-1 CSARAGLSTDTQYF TGCAGTGCTCGGGCCGGATTAAGCACAGATACGCAGTATTTT
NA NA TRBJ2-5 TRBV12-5 CASGPENKESF TGTGCTAGTGGTCCCGAAAACAAAGAGAGCTTC
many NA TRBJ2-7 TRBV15 CATSPTTPPRNEQYF TGTGCCACCAGCCCTACGACCCCCCCTCGGAACGAGCAGTACTTC
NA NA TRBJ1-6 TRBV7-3 CASSNGSPENSPLHF TGTGCCAGCAGCAATGGGTCCCCGGAGAATTCACCCCTCCACTTT
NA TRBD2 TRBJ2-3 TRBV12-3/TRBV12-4 CASRVASGGADGFGTDTQYF TGTGCCAGCAGGGTTGCTAGCGGGGGGGCCGATGGGTTTGGCACAGATACGCAGTATTTT
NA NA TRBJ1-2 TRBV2 CASSLEGPSYGYIF TGTGCCAGCAGTCTCGAGGGGCCCTCCTATGGCTACATCTTC
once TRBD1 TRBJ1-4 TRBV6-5 CASGTGAVEKLFF TGTGCCAGCGGCACAGGGGCTGTGGAAAAACTGTTTTTT
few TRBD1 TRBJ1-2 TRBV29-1 CSVSTGTGYGYTF TGCAGCGTTTCCACCGGGACAGGATATGGCTACACCTTC
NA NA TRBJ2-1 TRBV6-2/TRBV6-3 CAGANLKNNEQFF TGTGCCGGCGCTAACTTGAAAAACAATGAGCAGTTCTTC
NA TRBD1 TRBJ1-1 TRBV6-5 CACQRGTGENTEAFF TGTGCCTGCCAAAGGGGGACAGGGGAGAACACTGAAGCTTTCTTT
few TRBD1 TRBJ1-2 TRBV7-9 CASSREGADYGYTF TGTGCCAGCAGCCGGGAGGGGGCGGACTATGGCTACACCTTC
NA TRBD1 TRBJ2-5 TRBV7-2 CASSFNRGDGETQYF TGTGCCAGCAGCTTCAACAGGGGAGATGGGGAGACCCAGTACTTC
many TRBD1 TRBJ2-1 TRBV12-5 CASGLSPGQPLDEQFF TGTGCTAGTGGTTTGTCACCGGGACAGCCTTTGGATGAGCAGTTCTTC
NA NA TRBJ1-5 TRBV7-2 CASSLRAEQPQHF TGTGCCAGCAGCTTAAGGGCGGAACAGCCCCAGCATTTT
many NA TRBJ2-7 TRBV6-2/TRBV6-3 CASRAGGSYEQYF TGTGCCAGCAGGGCAGGTGGATCCTACGAGCAGTACTTC
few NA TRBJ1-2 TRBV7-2 CASSPRAINYGYTF TGTGCCAGCAGCCCCCGGGCCATTAACTATGGCTACACCTTC
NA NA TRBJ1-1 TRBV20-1 CSASPRGTEAFF TGCAGTGCCTCACCAAGGGGCACTGAAGCTTTCTTT
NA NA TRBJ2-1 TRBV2 CASSVSDSYEQFF TGTGCCAGCAGTGTTTCGGACAGCTATGAGCAGTTCTTC
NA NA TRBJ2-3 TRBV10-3 CATGGGGRRGITDTQYF TGTGCCACCGGGGGAGGGGGCCGTAGAGGGATCACAGATACGCAGTATTTT
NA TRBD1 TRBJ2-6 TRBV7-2 CASSTGQGTGANVLTF TGTGCCAGCAGCACCGGACAGGGTACAGGGGCCAACGTCCTGACTTTC
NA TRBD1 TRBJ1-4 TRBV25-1 CASSDTHTGGDEKLFF TGTGCCAGCAGTGATACCCATACAGGGGGCGATGAAAAACTGTTTTTT
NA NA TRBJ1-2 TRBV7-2 CASSFDPGVGYGYTF TGTGCCAGCAGCTTCGACCCAGGGGTGGGCTATGGCTACACCTTC
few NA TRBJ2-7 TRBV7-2 CASSRRGGGSSYEQYF TGTGCCAGCAGCCGCAGGGGCGGTGGGAGCTCCTACGAGCAGTACTTC
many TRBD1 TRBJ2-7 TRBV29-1 CSVEEGQGSYEQYF TGCAGCGTTGAAGAGGGACAGGGATCCTACGAGCAGTACTTC
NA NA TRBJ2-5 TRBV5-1 CASSLGTTEETQYF TGCGCCAGCAGCTTGGGGACAACCGAAGAGACCCAGTACTTC
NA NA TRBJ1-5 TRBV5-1 CASSTQGRPQHF TGCGCCAGCAGTACTCAGGGCCGACCCCAGCATTTT
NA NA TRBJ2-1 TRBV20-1 CSAWTAGSYNEQFF TGCAGTGCTTGGACTGCGGGCTCCTACAATGAGCAGTTCTTC
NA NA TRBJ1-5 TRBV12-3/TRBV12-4 CASSPWGINQPQHF TGTGCCAGCAGTCCCTGGGGGATTAATCAGCCCCAGCATTTT
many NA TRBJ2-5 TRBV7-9 CASRYRDRETQYF TGTGCCAGCAGATACAGGGATCGAGAGACCCAGTACTTC
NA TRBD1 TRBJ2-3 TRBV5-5 CAGNPNRGRADTQYF TGTGCCGGCAACCCAAACAGGGGGCGCGCAGATACGCAGTATTTT
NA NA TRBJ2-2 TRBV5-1 CASSQGGGLNTGELFF TGCGCCAGCAGCCAAGGCGGGGGCCTTAACACCGGGGAGCTGTTTTTT
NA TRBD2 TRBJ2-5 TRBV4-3 CASSQGIGGGETQYF TGCGCCAGCAGCCAAGGGATTGGCGGGGGGGAGACCCAGTACTTC
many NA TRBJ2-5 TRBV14 CASSQKRTVYQETQYF TGTGCCAGCAGCCAAAAACGGACAGTGTACCAAGAGACCCAGTACTTC